These T cell receptor beta chains were read from a single sample in a study of T cell repertoires in cytomegalovirus infection. TCRdb analysed the reads with MiXCR anew, one entry per CDR3 protein. This table has roughly 180,000 distinct CDR3 sequences, approximately 30% appearing once. The sequenced sample consisted of PBMCs. These receptors all stem from a human donor in good health (CMV status not recorded). Some clones in this sample may be carry-over from other donors' samples. Both conserved end residues are part of each CDR3. A D gene is named only where the DNA matches it firmly. A row's size may be missing; if present it is once, few, many or a size class.

abundance: few
d_gene: TRBD1
v_gene: TRBV12-5
j_gene: TRBJ1-1
CDR3aa: CASAQVGDRDSTEAFF
CDR3nt: TGTGCTAGTGCCCAAGTAGGGGACAGGGATAGCACTGAAGCTTTCTTT

abundance: few
d_gene: TRBD2
v_gene: TRBV6-5
j_gene: TRBJ2-3
CDR3aa: CASSPGLAEDTQYF
CDR3nt: TGTGCCAGCAGTCCTGGACTAGCGGAGGATACGCAGTATTTT

abundance: few
d_gene: NA
v_gene: TRBV5-1
j_gene: TRBJ2-5
CDR3aa: CASSSSIRTQYF
CDR3nt: TGCGCCAGCAGCTCGTCTATTCGGACCCAGTACTTC

abundance: few
d_gene: TRBD1
v_gene: TRBV11-2
j_gene: TRBJ1-2
CDR3aa: CASSNYRGKNYGYTF
CDR3nt: TGTGCCAGCAGCAACTACAGGGGGAAGAACTATGGCTACACCTTC

abundance: few
d_gene: TRBD1
v_gene: TRBV19
j_gene: TRBJ1-5
CDR3aa: CASSIRRTGGSYQPQHF
CDR3nt: TGTGCCAGTAGTATAAGACGGACAGGAGGGAGCTATCAGCCCCAGCATTTT

abundance: many
d_gene: TRBD2
v_gene: TRBV7-2
j_gene: TRBJ2-5
CDR3aa: CASSESSGQETQYF
CDR3nt: TGTGCCAGCAGCGAGTCTAGCGGACAAGAGACCCAGTACTTC

abundance: many
d_gene: NA
v_gene: TRBV29-1
j_gene: TRBJ2-1
CDR3aa: CSSATYNEQFF
CDR3nt: TGCAGTAGTGCAACCTACAATGAGCAGTTCTTC

abundance: NA
d_gene: TRBD2
v_gene: TRBV7-2
j_gene: TRBJ2-3
CDR3aa: CASSFSGSPEDTQYF
CDR3nt: TGTGCCAGCAGCTTTAGCGGGAGTCCTGAAGATACGCAGTATTTT

abundance: NA
d_gene: TRBD2
v_gene: TRBV7-3
j_gene: TRBJ2-1
CDR3aa: CASSPGLAGGQGNEQFF
CDR3nt: TGTGCCAGCAGCCCCGGACTAGCGGGGGGGCAGGGCAATGAGCAGTTCTTC

abundance: few
d_gene: TRBD2
v_gene: TRBV12-3/TRBV12-4
j_gene: TRBJ2-3
CDR3aa: CASSSSPTSGKTDTQYF
CDR3nt: TGTGCCAGCAGTTCCTCTCCGACTAGCGGGAAAACAGATACGCAGTATTTT

abundance: NA
d_gene: NA
v_gene: TRBV7-2
j_gene: TRBJ1-5
CDR3aa: CASSLAPGRANQPQHF
CDR3nt: TGTGCCAGCAGCTTAGCGCCCGGGAGGGCCAATCAGCCCCAGCATTTT

abundance: few
d_gene: TRBD1
v_gene: TRBV7-3
j_gene: TRBJ1-4
CDR3aa: CASSYPGQGNATNEKLFF
CDR3nt: TGTGCCAGCAGCTACCCAGGACAGGGGAATGCAACTAATGAAAAACTGTTTTTT

abundance: NA
d_gene: NA
v_gene: TRBV20-1
j_gene: TRBJ2-1
CDR3aa: CSASSPASYEQFF
CDR3nt: TGCAGTGCTAGTTCCCCCGCCTCATATGAGCAGTTCTTC

abundance: few
d_gene: NA
v_gene: TRBV7-2
j_gene: TRBJ1-1
CDR3aa: CASSLDGLRAFF
CDR3nt: TGTGCCAGCAGCTTAGACGGCCTGAGAGCTTTCTTT

abundance: many
d_gene: NA
v_gene: TRBV7-2
j_gene: TRBJ1-1
CDR3aa: CASRFEGATEAFF
CDR3nt: TGTGCCAGCAGATTCGAAGGGGCGACTGAAGCTTTCTTT

abundance: NA
d_gene: TRBD1
v_gene: TRBV2
j_gene: TRBJ2-5
CDR3aa: CASSEGTGADETQYF
CDR3nt: TGTGCCAGCAGTGAAGGGACAGGGGCCGACGAGACCCAGTACTTC

abundance: NA
d_gene: NA
v_gene: TRBV6-2/TRBV6-3
j_gene: TRBJ1-1
CDR3aa: CASLYTDTNTEAFF
CDR3nt: TGTGCCAGCCTTTACACAGACACGAACACTGAAGCTTTCTTT

abundance: few
d_gene: TRBD1
v_gene: TRBV6-6
j_gene: TRBJ1-5
CDR3aa: CASSSGQGIVSNQPQHF
CDR3nt: TGTGCCAGCAGTTCCGGACAGGGTATTGTTAGCAATCAGCCCCAGCATTTT

abundance: NA
d_gene: TRBD1
v_gene: TRBV15
j_gene: TRBJ1-5
CDR3aa: CATSRIGFRTGGVGGNQPQHF
CDR3nt: TGTGCCACCAGCAGGATTGGGTTTCGGACAGGGGGCGTCGGTGGCAATCAGCCCCAGCATTTT

abundance: NA
d_gene: NA
v_gene: TRBV7-3
j_gene: TRBJ2-1
CDR3aa: CASSPGSRGGLTYNEQFF
CDR3nt: TGTGCCAGCAGCCCCGGCTCCAGGGGGGGACTTACCTACAATGAGCAGTTCTTC

abundance: NA
d_gene: TRBD1
v_gene: TRBV5-4
j_gene: TRBJ2-2
CDR3aa: CASSDGTGADTGELFF
CDR3nt: TGTGCCAGCAGCGACGGAACAGGGGCAGACACCGGGGAGCTGTTTTTT

abundance: NA
d_gene: NA
v_gene: TRBV15
j_gene: TRBJ1-3
CDR3aa: CATFSQGSGNTIYF
CDR3nt: TGTGCCACATTTAGCCAGGGCTCTGGAAACACCATATATTTT

abundance: few
d_gene: NA
v_gene: TRBV12-5
j_gene: TRBJ2-1
CDR3aa: CASGLVSNYNEQFF
CDR3nt: TGTGCTAGTGGTTTGGTTTCCAACTACAATGAGCAGTTCTTC

abundance: NA
d_gene: TRBD1
v_gene: TRBV6-5
j_gene: TRBJ1-4
CDR3aa: CASSALRGPNEKLFF
CDR3nt: TGTGCCAGCAGCGCCCTCAGGGGGCCTAATGAAAAACTGTTTTTT

abundance: many
d_gene: TRBD1
v_gene: TRBV7-2
j_gene: TRBJ1-5
CDR3aa: CASSPDRGGDQPQHF
CDR3nt: TGTGCCAGCAGCCCTGACAGGGGCGGGGATCAGCCCCAGCATTTT

abundance: few
d_gene: TRBD2
v_gene: TRBV7-2
j_gene: TRBJ2-3
CDR3aa: CASSAGGAPTDTQYF
CDR3nt: TGTGCCAGCAGCGCCGGGGGGGCCCCCACAGATACGCAGTATTTT

abundance: few
d_gene: NA
v_gene: TRBV29-1
j_gene: TRBJ1-1
CDR3aa: CSVGVPGGTEAFF
CDR3nt: TGCAGCGTTGGGGTCCCAGGAGGCACTGAAGCTTTCTTT

abundance: NA
d_gene: NA
v_gene: TRBV2
j_gene: TRBJ2-4
CDR3aa: CASKNGGLTLAKNIQYF
CDR3nt: TGTGCCAGCAAAAACGGGGGACTGACGCTAGCCAAAAACATTCAGTACTTC

abundance: NA
d_gene: NA
v_gene: TRBV12-3/TRBV12-4
j_gene: TRBJ1-6
CDR3aa: CASSSRLYNSPLHF
CDR3nt: TGTGCCAGCAGTTCCCGGTTGTATAATTCACCCCTCCACTTT

abundance: NA
d_gene: TRBD1
v_gene: TRBV20-1
j_gene: TRBJ2-3
CDR3aa: CSAVRRDRETDTQYF
CDR3nt: TGCAGTGCTGTACGCCGGGACAGGGAGACAGATACGCAGTATTTT

abundance: NA
d_gene: NA
v_gene: TRBV7-9
j_gene: TRBJ2-2
CDR3aa: CASRTGGNTGELFF
CDR3nt: TGTGCCAGCAGGACAGGAGGGAACACCGGGGAGCTGTTTTTT

abundance: NA
d_gene: NA
v_gene: TRBV12-3/TRBV12-4
j_gene: TRBJ2-3
CDR3aa: CASSLNGGSSTDTQYF
CDR3nt: TGTGCCAGCAGTTTAAACGGCGGATCTAGCACAGATACGCAGTATTTT

abundance: NA
d_gene: NA
v_gene: TRBV2
j_gene: TRBJ2-2
CDR3aa: CASKVGGPYTGELFF
CDR3nt: TGTGCCAGCAAGGTCGGGGGGCCATACACCGGGGAGCTGTTTTTT

abundance: many
d_gene: NA
v_gene: TRBV7-2
j_gene: TRBJ2-5
CDR3aa: CASSLARGSETQYF
CDR3nt: TGTGCCAGCAGCTTAGCGAGGGGTTCGGAGACCCAGTACTTC

abundance: NA
d_gene: TRBD1
v_gene: TRBV5-1
j_gene: TRBJ1-1
CDR3aa: CANSLGPQGTNTEAFF
CDR3nt: TGCGCCAACAGCTTGGGACCACAGGGGACGAACACTGAAGCTTTCTTT

abundance: NA
d_gene: NA
v_gene: TRBV10-3
j_gene: TRBJ1-2
CDR3aa: CAISEGNYGYTF
CDR3nt: TGTGCCATCAGTGAGGGGAACTATGGCTACACCTTC

abundance: NA
d_gene: NA
v_gene: TRBV6-6
j_gene: TRBJ2-5
CDR3aa: CASSYSSIVEETQYF
CDR3nt: TGTGCCAGCAGTTACTCTAGCATAGTCGAGGAGACCCAGTACTTC

abundance: many
d_gene: NA
v_gene: TRBV7-9
j_gene: TRBJ1-6
CDR3aa: CASSSYAVSSYNSPLHF
CDR3nt: TGTGCCAGCAGCTCATACGCCGTGAGCTCCTATAATTCACCCCTCCACTTT

abundance: few
d_gene: TRBD1
v_gene: TRBV11-2
j_gene: TRBJ2-3
CDR3aa: CASSIQTGLRAPQHTQYF
CDR3nt: TGTGCCAGCAGCATTCAGACAGGGCTTAGGGCCCCCCAACATACGCAGTATTTT

abundance: many
d_gene: TRBD1
v_gene: TRBV7-3
j_gene: TRBJ1-1
CDR3aa: CASSLQGAGDEAFF
CDR3nt: TGTGCCAGCAGCTTACAGGGGGCCGGGGATGAAGCTTTCTTT

abundance: NA
d_gene: TRBD2
v_gene: TRBV7-2
j_gene: TRBJ2-1
CDR3aa: CASSLGRSAGGYNEQFF
CDR3nt: TGTGCCAGCAGCTTAGGACGTTCGGCGGGGGGGTACAATGAGCAGTTCTTC

abundance: NA
d_gene: NA
v_gene: TRBV7-6
j_gene: TRBJ1-4
CDR3aa: CASSLNPTNEKLFF
CDR3nt: TGTGCCAGCAGCTTAAATCCCACTAATGAAAAACTGTTTTTT

abundance: NA
d_gene: NA
v_gene: TRBV6-2/TRBV6-3
j_gene: TRBJ2-7
CDR3aa: CASSYSLGDYEQYF
CDR3nt: TGTGCCAGCAGTTACTCCCTCGGGGACTACGAGCAGTACTTC

abundance: NA
d_gene: TRBD1
v_gene: TRBV12-3/TRBV12-4
j_gene: TRBJ1-5
CDR3aa: CASSLGDSHNQPQHF
CDR3nt: TGTGCCAGCAGTTTAGGGGACAGCCACAATCAGCCCCAGCATTTT

abundance: NA
d_gene: TRBD2
v_gene: TRBV25-1
j_gene: TRBJ2-3
CDR3aa: CASSEYRGLAGRGDTQYF
CDR3nt: TGTGCCAGCAGTGAATATAGGGGACTAGCGGGCCGGGGCGATACGCAGTATTTT

abundance: many
d_gene: NA
v_gene: TRBV7-2
j_gene: TRBJ2-1
CDR3aa: CASSIPGTRLGNEQFF
CDR3nt: TGTGCCAGCAGCATCCCCGGGACTCGATTAGGGAATGAGCAGTTCTTC

abundance: NA
d_gene: NA
v_gene: TRBV4-3
j_gene: TRBJ2-6
CDR3aa: CASSQKGSSSGANVLTF
CDR3nt: TGCGCCAGCAGCCAAAAGGGGTCTAGCTCTGGGGCCAACGTCCTGACTTTC

abundance: once
d_gene: TRBD2
v_gene: TRBV19
j_gene: TRBJ2-1
CDR3aa: CASSRTSGGGGQFF
CDR3nt: TGTGCCAGTTCCCGGACTAGCGGGGGGGGGGGGCAGTTCTTC

abundance: few
d_gene: NA
v_gene: TRBV7-2
j_gene: TRBJ1-4
CDR3aa: CASRATGGYEKLFF
CDR3nt: TGTGCCAGCAGGGCAACCGGAGGGTACGAAAAACTGTTTTTT

abundance: NA
d_gene: TRBD1
v_gene: TRBV5-6
j_gene: TRBJ2-5
CDR3aa: CASSLLGTEQETQYF
CDR3nt: TGTGCCAGCAGTTTGCTCGGGACAGAACAAGAGACCCAGTACTTC

abundance: NA
d_gene: NA
v_gene: TRBV29-1
j_gene: TRBJ1-1
CDR3aa: CSVTRRTQAFF
CDR3nt: TGCAGCGTTACCCGACGGACCCAAGCTTTCTTT

abundance: few
d_gene: TRBD2
v_gene: TRBV14
j_gene: TRBJ2-3
CDR3aa: CASSQVRGVGDTQYF
CDR3nt: TGTGCCAGCAGCCAAGTACGGGGGGTCGGAGATACGCAGTATTTT

abundance: NA
d_gene: NA
v_gene: TRBV29-1
j_gene: TRBJ2-7
CDR3aa: CSVATGAYEQYF
CDR3nt: TGCAGCGTTGCCACTGGGGCGTACGAGCAGTACTTC